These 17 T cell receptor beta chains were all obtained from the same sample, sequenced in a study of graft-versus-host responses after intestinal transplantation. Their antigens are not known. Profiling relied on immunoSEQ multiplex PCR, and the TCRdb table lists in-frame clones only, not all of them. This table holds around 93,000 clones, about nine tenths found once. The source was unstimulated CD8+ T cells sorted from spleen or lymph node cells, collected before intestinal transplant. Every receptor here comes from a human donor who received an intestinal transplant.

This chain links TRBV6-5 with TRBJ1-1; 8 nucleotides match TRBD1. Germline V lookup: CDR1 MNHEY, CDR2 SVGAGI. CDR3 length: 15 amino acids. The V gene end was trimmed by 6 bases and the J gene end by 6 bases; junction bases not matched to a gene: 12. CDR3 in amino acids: CASRERTGFMSEAFF. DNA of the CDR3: TGTGCCAGCAGGGAGCGGACAGGGTTTATGTCTGAAGCTTTCTTT.

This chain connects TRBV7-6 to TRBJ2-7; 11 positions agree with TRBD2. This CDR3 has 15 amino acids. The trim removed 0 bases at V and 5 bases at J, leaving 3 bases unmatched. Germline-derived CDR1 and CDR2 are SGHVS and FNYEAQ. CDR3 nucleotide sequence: TGTGCCAGCAGCTTAGCGACTAGCGGGACCGACGAGCAGTACTTC. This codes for CASSLATSGTDEQYF.

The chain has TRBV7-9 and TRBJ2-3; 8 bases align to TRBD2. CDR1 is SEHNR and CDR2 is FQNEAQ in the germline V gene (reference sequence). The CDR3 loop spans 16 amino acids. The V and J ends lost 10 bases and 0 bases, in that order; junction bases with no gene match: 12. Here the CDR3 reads CATIPHIAGSTDTQYF. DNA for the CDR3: TGTGCCACAATCCCCCACATAGCGGGAAGCACAGATACGCAGTATTTT.

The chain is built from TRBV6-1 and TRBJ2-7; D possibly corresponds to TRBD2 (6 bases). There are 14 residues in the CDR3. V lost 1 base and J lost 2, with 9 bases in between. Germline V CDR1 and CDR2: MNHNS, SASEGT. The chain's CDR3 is CASSEGGGTYEQYF. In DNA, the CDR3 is TGTGCCAGCAGTGAAGGGGGCGGGACCTACGAGCAGTACTTC.

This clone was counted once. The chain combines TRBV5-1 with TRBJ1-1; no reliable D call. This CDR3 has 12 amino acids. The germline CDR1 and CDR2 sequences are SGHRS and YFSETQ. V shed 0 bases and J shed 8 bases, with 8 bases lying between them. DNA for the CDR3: TGCGCCAGCAGCTTGGCCGACCGGGAAGCTTTCTTT. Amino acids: CASSLADREAFF.

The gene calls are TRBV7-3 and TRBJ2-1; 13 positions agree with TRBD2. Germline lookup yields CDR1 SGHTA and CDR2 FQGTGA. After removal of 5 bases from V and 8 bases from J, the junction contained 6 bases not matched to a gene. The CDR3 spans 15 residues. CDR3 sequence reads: CASSPGLAGVDEQFF. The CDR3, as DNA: TGTGCCAGCAGCCCCGGACTAGCGGGAGTGGATGAGCAGTTCTTC.

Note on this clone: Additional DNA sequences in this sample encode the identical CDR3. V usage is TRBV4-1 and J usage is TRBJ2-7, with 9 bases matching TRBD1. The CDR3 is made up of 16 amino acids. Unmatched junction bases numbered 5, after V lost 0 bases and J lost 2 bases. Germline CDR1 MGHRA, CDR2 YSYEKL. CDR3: CASSQEVGTGTYEQYF. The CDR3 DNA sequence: TGCGCCAGCAGCCAAGAGGTTGGGACAGGGACCTACGAGCAGTACTTC.

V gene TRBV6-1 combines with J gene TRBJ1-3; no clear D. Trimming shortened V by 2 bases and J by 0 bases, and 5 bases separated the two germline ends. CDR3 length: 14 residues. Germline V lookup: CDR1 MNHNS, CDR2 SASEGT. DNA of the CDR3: TGTGCCAGCAGTGAAATTGGCTCTGGAAACACCATATATTTT. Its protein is CASSEIGSGNTIYF.

CDR3 residues: CASSGLETAKRETQYF. The CDR3, as DNA: TGTGCCAGCAGTGGCTTAGAGACAGCAAAGCGGGAGACCCAGTACTTC. The chain uses TRBV25-1 and TRBJ2-5; the D call may be TRBD1 or TRBD2 (5 bases each). Germline CDR1 MGHDK, CDR2 SYGVNS. This CDR3 has 16 residues. V dropped 4 bases and J dropped 5 bases, with 20 bases sitting between them. The complete variable domain, with remaining parts taken from reference TRBV25-1 and TRBJ2-5, reads EADIYQTPRYLVIGTGKKITLECSQTMGHDKMYWYQQDPGMELHLIHYSYGVNSTEKGDLSSESTVSRIRTEHFPLTLESARPSHTSQYLCASSGLETAKRETQYFGPGTRLLVL.

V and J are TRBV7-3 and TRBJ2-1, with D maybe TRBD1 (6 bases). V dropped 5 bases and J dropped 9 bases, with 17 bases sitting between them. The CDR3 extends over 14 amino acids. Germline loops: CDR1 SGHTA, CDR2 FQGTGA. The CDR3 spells CASSLMGALTEQFF. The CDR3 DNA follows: TGTGCCAGCAGCCTAATGGGGGCGCTTACTGAGCAGTTCTTC.

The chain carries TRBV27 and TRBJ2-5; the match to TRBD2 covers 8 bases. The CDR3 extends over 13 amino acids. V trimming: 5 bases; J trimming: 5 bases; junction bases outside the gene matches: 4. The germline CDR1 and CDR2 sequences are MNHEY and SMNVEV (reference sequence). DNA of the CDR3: TGTGCCAGCAGTCTAGCGGGTCTGGAGACCCAGTACTTC. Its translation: CASSLAGLETQYF.

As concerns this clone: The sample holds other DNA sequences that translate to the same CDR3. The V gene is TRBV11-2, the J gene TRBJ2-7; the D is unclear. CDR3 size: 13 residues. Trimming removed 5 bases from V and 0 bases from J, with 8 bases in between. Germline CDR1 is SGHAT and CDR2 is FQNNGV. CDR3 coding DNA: TGTGCCAGCAGCCCCGGCAGCTCCTACGAGCAGTACTTC. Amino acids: CASSPGSSYEQYF.

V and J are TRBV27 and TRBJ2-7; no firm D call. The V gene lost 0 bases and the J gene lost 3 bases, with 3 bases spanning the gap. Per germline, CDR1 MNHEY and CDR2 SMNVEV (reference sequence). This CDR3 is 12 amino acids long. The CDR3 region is CASSLSLYEQYF. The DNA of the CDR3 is TGTGCCAGCAGTTTATCCCTCTACGAGCAGTACTTC.

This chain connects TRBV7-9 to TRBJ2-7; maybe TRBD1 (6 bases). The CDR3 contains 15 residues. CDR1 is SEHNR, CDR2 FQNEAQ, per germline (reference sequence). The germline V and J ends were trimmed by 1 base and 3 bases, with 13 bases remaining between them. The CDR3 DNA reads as TGTGCCAGCAGCTTAGAGGGGGTACCCTACTACGAGCAGTACTTC. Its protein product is CASSLEGVPYYEQYF. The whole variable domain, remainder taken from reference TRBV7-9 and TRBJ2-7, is DTGVSQNPRHKITKRGQNVTFRCDPISEHNRLYWYRQTLGQGPEFLTYFQNEAQLEKSRLLSDRFSAERPKGSFSTLEIQRTEQGDSAMYLCASSLEGVPYYEQYFGPGTRLTVT.

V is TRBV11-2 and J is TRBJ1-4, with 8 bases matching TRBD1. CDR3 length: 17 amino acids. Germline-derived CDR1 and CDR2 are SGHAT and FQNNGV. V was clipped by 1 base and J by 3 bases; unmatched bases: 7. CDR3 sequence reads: CASSLGTGTSPNEKLFF. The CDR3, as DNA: TGTGCCAGCAGCTTAGGGACAGGGACGTCACCTAATGAAAAACTGTTTTTT.

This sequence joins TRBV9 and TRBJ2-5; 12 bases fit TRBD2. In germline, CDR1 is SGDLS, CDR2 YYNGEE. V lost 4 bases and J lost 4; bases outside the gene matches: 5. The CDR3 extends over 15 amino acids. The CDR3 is CASSMRLAGAETQYF. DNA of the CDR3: TGTGCCAGCAGCATGAGACTAGCGGGGGCAGAGACCCAGTACTTC.

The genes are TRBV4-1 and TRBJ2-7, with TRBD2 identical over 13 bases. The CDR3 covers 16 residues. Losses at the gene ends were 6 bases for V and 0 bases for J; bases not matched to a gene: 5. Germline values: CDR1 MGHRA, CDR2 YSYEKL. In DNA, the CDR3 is TGCGCCAGCAGTGGGACTAGCGGGGAAAACTCCTACGAGCAGTACTTC. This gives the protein CASSGTSGENSYEQYF.